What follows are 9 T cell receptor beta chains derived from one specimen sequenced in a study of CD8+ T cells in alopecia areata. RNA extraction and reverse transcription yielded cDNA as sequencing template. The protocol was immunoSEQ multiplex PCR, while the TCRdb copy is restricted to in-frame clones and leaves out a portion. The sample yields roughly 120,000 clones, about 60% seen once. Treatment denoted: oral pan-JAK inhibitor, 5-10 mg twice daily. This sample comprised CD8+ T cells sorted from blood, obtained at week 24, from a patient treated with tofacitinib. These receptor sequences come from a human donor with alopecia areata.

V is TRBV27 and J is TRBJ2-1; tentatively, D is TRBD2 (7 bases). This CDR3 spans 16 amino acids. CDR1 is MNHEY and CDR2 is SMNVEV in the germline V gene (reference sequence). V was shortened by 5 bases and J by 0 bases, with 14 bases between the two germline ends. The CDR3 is CASSPGGAGSYNEQFF. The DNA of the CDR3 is TGTGCCAGCAGTCCTGGGGGGGCTGGCTCCTACAATGAGCAGTTCTTC.

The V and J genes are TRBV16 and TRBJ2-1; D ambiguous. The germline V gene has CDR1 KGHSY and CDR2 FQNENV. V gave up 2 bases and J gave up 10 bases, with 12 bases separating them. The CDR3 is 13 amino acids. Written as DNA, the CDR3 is TGTGCCAGCAGCCAAGATCCCCAGTGGGAGCAGTTCTTC. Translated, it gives CASSQDPQWEQFF.

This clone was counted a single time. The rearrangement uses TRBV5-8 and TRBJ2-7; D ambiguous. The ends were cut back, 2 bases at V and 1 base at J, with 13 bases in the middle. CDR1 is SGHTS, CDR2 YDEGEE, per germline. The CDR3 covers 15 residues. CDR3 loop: CASSLGASGSYEQYF. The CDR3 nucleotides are TGTGCCAGCAGCTTAGGAGCCTCAGGATCCTACGAGCAGTACTTC.

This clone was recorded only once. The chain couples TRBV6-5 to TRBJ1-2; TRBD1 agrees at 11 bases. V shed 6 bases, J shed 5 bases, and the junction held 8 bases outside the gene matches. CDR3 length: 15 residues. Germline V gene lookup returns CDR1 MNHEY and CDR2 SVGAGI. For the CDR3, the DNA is TGTGCCAGCAGACTAGGACAGGGGGCCTTTTATGGCTACACCTTC. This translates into CASRLGQGAFYGYTF.

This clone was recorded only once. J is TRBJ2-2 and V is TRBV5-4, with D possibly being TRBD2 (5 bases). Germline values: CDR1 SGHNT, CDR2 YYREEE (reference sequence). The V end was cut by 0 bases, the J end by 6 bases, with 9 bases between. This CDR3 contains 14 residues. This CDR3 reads CASSLGVLAGELFF. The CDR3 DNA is TGTGCCAGCAGCTTGGGGGTACTAGCCGGGGAGCTGTTTTTT. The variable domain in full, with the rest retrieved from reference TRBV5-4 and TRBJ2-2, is ETGVTQSPTHLIKTRGQQVTLRCSSQSGHNTVSWYQQALGQGPQFIFQYYREEENGRGNFPPRFSGLQFPNYSSELNVNALELDDSALYLCASSLGVLAGELFFGEGSRLTVL.

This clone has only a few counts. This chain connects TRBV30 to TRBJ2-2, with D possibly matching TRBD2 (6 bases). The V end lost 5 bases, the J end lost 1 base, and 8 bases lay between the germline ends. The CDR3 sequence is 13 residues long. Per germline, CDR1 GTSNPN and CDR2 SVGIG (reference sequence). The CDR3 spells CAWGGENTGELFF. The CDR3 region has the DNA TGTGCCTGGGGCGGGGAGAACACCGGGGAGCTGTTTTTT.

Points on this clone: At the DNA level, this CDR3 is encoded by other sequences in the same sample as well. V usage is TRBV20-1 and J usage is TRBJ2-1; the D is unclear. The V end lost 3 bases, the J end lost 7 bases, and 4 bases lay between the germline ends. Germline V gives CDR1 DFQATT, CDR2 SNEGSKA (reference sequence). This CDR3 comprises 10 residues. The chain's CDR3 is CSASLNEQFF. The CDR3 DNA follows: TGCAGTGCTAGCTTAAATGAGCAGTTCTTC.

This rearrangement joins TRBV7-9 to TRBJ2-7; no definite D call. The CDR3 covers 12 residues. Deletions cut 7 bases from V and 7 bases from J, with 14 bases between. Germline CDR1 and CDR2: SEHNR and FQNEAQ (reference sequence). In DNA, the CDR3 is TGTGCCAGCACCCCCGTAGTCGGGGAGCAGTACTTC. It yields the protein CASTPVVGEQYF.

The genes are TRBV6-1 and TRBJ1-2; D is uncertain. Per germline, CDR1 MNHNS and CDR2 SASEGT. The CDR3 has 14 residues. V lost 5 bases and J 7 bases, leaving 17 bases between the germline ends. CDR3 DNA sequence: TGTGCCAGCAGTACGGCAGGCGGCCCCTCTGGCTACACCTTC. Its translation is CASSTAGGPSGYTF.